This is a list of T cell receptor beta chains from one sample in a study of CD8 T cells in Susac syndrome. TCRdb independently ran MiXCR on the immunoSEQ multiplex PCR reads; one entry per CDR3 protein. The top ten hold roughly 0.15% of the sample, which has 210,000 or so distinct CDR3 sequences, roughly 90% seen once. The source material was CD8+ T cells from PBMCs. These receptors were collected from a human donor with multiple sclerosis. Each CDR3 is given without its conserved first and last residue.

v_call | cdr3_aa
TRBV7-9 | ASSPRTPGATPYEQY
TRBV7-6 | ASSSGTDGSTEAF
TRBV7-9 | ASRFWQGAEETQY
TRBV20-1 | SARAYGETQY
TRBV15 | ATSGGTSGRSSYEQY
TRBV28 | ASSPLGTSYNSPLH
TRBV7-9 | ASRSDRGPMYTQY
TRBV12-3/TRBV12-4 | ASSLRGDANYGYT
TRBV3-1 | ASSPGLAGGRAKNIQY
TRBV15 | ATRERVGTEQY
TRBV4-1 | ASSQATSYEQF
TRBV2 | ASEGLEFDEQF
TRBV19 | ASRKDTGELF
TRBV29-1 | SVRAREAGEQY
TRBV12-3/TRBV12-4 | ASSVIRDRNANTGELF
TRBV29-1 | SETDGYGYT
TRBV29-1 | SVVREGRYNEQF
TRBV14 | ASSQYRTGELF
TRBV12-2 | ASRLVRGNTEAF
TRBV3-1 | ASSHLPGQGYGYT
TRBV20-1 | SARGQGRGEKLF
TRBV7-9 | ASGVLEQF
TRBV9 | ASSVDPAWGTEAF
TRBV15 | ATSNGASGNTEAF
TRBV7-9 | ASRHGQAPTYSEAF
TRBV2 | AIQTAGQGKEDGYT
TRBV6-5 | ASRSSTTGKQY
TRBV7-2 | ASRKTSISTGELF
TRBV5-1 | ASSQLGQLSWGANVLT
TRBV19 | ASSIGRGTEAF
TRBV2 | ASSERSGDQPQH
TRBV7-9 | ASSLSGAVQIQY
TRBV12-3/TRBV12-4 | ASSLIIGPQRQANGNTIY
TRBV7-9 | ASSPPGGEGAYEQY
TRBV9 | ASSVGTSLYEQY
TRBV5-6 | ASSLVYTEAF
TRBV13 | ASSSRGDKETQY
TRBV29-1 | SAGDGGANVLT
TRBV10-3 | AISGQDSYEQY
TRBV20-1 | SARGPPDRVEQF
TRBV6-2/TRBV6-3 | ASSPQGIQETQY
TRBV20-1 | SAEKGGMNTEAF
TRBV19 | ASSIQMGAEAF
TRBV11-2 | ASSFPSSNNEQF
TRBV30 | AWSPGTGGADTQY
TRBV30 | AWSSETSGGAKYAGELF
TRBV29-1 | SVRLMAGELF
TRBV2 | ASSEPGQGWQEETQY
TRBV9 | ASSVGGAPGELF